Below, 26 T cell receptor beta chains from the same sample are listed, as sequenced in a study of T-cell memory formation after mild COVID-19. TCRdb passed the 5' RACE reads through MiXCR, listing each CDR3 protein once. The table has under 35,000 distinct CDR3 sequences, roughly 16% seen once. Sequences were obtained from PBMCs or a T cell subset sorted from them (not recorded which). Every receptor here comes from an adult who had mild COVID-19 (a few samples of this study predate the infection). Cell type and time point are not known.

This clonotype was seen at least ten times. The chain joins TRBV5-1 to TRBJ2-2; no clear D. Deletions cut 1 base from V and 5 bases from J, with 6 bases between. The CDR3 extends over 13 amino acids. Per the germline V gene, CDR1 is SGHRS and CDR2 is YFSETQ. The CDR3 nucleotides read TGCGCCAGCAGCTTGAAGAGTACCGGGGAGCTGTTTTTT. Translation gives CASSLKSTGELFF.

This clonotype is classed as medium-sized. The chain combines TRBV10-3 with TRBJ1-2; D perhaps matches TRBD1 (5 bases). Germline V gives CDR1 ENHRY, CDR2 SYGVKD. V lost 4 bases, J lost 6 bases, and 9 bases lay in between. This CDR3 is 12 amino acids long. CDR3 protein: CAISGRDHGYTF. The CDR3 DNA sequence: TGTGCCATCAGTGGCAGGGATCATGGCTACACCTTC.

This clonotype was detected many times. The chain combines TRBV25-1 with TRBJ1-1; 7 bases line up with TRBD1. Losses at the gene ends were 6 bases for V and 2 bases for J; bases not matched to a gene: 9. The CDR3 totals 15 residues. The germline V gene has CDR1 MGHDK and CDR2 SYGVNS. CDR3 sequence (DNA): TGTGCCAGCAGCCCCACCAGGGGGGTAAACACTGAAGCTTTCTTT. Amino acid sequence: CASSPTRGVNTEAFF.

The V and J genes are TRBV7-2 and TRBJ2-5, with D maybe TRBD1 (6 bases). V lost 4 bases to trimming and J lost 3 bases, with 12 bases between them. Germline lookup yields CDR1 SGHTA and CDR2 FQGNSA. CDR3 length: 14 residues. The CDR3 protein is CASSSRNREETQYF. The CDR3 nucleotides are TGTGCCAGCAGCTCCCGAAACAGGGAAGAGACCCAGTACTTC. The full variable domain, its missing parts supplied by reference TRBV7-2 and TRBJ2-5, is GAGVSQSPSNKVTEKGKDVELRCDPISGHTALYWYRQSLGQGLEFLIYFQGNSAPDKSGLPSDRFSAERTGGSVSTLTIQRTQQEDSAVYLCASSSRNREETQYFGPGTRLLVL.

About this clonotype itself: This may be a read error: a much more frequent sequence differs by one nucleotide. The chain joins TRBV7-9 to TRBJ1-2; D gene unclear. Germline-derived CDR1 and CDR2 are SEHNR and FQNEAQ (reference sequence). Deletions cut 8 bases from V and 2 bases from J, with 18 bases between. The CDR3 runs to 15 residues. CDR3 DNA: TGTGCCAGCGCCAACTTGGTGGGAAAAAACTATGGCTACACCTTC. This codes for CASANLVGKNYGYTF.

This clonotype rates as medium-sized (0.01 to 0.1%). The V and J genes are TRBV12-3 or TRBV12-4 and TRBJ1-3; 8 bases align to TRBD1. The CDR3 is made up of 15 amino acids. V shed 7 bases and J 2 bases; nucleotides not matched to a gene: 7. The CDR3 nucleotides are TGTGCCAGCAACCCGACAGGGGAGGCTGGAAACACCATATATTTT. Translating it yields CASNPTGEAGNTIYF.

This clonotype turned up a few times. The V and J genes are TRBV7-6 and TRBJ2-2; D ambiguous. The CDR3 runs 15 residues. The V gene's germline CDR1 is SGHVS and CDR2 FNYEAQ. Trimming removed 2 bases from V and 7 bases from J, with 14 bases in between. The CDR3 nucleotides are TGTGCCAGCAGCTTAAGAAACGGGCCTCTCGGGGAGCTGTTTTTT. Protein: CASSLRNGPLGELFF.

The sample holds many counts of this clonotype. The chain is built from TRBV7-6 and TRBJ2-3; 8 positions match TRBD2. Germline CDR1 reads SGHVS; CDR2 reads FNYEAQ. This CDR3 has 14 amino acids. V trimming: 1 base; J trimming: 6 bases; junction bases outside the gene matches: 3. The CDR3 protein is CASSLVGLGDTQYF. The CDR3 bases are TGTGCCAGCAGCTTAGTGGGACTAGGGGATACGCAGTATTTT.

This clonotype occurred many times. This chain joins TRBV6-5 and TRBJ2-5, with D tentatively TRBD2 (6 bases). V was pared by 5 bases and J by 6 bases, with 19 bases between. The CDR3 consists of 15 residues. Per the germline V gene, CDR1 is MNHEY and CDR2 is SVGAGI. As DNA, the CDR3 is TGTGCCAGCAGTACCGGGACTCAAGCTTTAAAGACCCAGTACTTC. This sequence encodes CASSTGTQALKTQYF.

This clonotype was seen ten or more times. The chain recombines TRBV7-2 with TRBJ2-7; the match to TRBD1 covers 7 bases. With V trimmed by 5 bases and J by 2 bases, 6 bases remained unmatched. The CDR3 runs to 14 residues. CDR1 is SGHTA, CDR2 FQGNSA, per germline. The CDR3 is CASSPRQGAYEQYF. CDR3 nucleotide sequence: TGTGCCAGCAGCCCCCGACAGGGTGCCTACGAGCAGTACTTC.

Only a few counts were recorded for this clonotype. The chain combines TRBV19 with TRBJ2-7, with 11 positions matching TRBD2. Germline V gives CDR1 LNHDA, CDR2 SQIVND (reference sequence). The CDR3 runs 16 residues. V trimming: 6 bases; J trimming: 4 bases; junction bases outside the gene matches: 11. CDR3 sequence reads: CASRFTSGSIGYEQYF. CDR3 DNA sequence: TGTGCCAGTAGATTTACTAGCGGGAGCATTGGGTACGAGCAGTACTTC. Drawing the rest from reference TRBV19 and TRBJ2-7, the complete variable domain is DGGITQSPKYLFRKEGQNVTLSCEQNLNHDAMYWYRQDPGQGLRLIYYSQIVNDFQKGDIAEGYSVSREKKESFPLTVTSAQKNPTAFYLCASRFTSGSIGYEQYFGPGTRLTVT.

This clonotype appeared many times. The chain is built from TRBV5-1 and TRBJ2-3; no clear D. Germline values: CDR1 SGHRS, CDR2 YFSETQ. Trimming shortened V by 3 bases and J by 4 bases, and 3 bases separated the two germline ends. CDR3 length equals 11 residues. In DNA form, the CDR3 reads TGCGCCAGCAGCTATTCAGATACGCAGTATTTT. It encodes CASSYSDTQYF.

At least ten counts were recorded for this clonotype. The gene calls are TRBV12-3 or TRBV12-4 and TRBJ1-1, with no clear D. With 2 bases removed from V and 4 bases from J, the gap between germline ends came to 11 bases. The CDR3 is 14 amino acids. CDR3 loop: CASSLKRVGTEAFF. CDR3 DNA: TGTGCCAGCAGTTTAAAGAGGGTCGGCACTGAAGCTTTCTTT.

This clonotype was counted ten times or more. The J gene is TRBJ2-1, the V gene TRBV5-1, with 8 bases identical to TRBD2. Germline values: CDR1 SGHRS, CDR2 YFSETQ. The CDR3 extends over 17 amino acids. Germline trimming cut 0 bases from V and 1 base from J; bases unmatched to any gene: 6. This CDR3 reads CASSLASGSPSYNEQFF. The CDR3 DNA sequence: TGCGCCAGCAGCTTGGCGAGCGGGAGTCCTTCCTACAATGAGCAGTTCTTC.

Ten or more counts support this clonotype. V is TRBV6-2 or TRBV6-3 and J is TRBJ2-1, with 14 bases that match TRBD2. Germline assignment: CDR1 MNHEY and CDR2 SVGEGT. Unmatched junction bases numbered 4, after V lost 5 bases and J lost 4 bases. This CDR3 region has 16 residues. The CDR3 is CASSRLAGGPYNEQFF. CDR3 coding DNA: TGTGCCAGCAGTCGACTAGCGGGGGGGCCTTACAATGAGCAGTTCTTC.

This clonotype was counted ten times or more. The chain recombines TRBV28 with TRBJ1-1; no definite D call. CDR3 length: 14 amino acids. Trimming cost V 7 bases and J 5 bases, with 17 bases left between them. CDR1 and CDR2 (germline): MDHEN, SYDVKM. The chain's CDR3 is CASTNTLSRTEAFF. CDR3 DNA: TGTGCCAGCACCAACACGCTCTCCCGGACTGAAGCTTTCTTT.

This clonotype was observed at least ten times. CDR3 nucleotides: TGTGCCAGCAGCTCCACAGGGGTTGAGCAGTACTTC. Its translation: CASSSTGVEQYF. The rearrangement links TRBV7-3 to TRBJ2-7; 7 nucleotides align to TRBD1. The ends lost 4 bases at V and 7 bases at J; junction bases unmatched: 4. CDR3 length equals 12 residues. Per germline, CDR1 SGHTA and CDR2 FQGTGA.

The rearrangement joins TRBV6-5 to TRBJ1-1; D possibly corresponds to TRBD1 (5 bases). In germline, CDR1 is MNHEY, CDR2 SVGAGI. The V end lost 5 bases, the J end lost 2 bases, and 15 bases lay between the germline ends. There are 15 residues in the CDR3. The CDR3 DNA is TGTGCCAGCAGTCCCCATTTAGGGGTCAACACTGAAGCTTTCTTT. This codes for CASSPHLGVNTEAFF.

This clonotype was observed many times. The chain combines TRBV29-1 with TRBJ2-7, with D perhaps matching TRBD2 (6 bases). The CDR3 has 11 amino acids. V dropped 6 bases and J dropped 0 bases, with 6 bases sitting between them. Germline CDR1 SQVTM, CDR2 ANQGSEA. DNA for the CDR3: TGCAGCGTCGGGAGCTCCTACGAGCAGTACTTC. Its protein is CSVGSSYEQYF.

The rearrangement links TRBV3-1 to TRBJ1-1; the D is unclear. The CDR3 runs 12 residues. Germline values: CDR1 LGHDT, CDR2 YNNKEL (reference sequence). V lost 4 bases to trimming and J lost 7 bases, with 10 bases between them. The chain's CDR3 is CASSPSGVEAFF. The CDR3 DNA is TGTGCCAGCAGCCCATCGGGCGTTGAAGCTTTCTTT. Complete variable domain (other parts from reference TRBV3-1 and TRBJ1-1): DTAVSQTPKYLVTQMGNDKSIKCEQNLGHDTMYWYKQDSKKFLKIMFSYNNKELIINETVPNRFSPKSPDKAHLNLHINSLELGDSAVYFCASSPSGVEAFFGQGTRLTVV.

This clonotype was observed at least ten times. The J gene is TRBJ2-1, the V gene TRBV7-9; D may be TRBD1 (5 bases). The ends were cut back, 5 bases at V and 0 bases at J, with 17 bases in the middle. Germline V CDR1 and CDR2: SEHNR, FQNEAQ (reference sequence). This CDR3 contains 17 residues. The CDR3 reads CASSGGQGGGSYNEQFF. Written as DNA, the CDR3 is TGTGCCAGCAGCGGTGGCCAGGGTGGCGGCTCCTACAATGAGCAGTTCTTC.

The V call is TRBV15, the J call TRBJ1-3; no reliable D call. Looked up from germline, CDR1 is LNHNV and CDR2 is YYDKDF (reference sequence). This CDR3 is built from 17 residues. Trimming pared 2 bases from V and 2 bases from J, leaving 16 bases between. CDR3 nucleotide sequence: TGTGCCACCAGCAGACGAACGGCCTCACTGACTGGAAACACCATATATTTT. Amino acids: CATSRRTASLTGNTIYF.

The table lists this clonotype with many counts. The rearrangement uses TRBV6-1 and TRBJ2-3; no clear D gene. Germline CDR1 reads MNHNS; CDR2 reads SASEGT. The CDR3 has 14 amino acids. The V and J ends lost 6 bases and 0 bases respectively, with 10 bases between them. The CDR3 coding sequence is TGTGCCAGCAGAAAGACTCCCAGCACAGATACGCAGTATTTT. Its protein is CASRKTPSTDTQYF.

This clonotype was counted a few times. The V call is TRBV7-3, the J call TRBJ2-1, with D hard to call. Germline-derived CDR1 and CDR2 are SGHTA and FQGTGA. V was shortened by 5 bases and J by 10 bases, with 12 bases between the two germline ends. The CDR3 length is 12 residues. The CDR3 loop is CASSATLGEQFF. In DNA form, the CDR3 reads TGTGCCAGCAGCGCCACCCTGGGCGAGCAGTTCTTC.

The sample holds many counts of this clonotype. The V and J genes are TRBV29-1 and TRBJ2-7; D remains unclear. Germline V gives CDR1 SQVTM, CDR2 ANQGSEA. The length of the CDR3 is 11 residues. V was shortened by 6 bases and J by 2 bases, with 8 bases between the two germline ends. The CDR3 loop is CSVGDPYEQYF. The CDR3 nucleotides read TGCAGCGTAGGAGATCCCTACGAGCAGTACTTC.

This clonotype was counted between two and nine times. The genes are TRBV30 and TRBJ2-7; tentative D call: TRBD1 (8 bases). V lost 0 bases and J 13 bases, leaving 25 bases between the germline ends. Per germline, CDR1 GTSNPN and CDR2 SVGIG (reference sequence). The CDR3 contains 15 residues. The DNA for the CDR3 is TGTGCCTGGAGTGTTGCCGGGACAGGTGCGGGGGCTCACTACTTC. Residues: CAWSVAGTGAGAHYF.